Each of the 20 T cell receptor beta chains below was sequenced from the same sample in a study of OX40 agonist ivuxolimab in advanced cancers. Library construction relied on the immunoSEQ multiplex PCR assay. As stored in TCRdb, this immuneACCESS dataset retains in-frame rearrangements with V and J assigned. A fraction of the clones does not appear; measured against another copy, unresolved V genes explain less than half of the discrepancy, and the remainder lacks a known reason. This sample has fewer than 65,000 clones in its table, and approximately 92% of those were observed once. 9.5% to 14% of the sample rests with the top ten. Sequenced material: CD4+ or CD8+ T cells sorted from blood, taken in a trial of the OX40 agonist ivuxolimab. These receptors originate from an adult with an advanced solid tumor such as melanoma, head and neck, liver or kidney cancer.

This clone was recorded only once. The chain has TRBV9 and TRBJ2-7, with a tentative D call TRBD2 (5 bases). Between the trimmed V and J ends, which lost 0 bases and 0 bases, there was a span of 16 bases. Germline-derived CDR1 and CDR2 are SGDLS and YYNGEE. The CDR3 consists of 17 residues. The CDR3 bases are TGTGCCAGCAGCGTAGCGAGGGAGCGCCCGACCTCCTACGAGCAGTACTTC. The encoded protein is CASSVARERPTSYEQYF.

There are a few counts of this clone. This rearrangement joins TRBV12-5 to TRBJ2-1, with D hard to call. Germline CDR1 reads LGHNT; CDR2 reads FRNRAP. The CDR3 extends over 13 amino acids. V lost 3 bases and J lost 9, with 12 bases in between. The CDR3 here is CASGFGYTSEQFF. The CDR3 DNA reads TGTGCTAGTGGTTTCGGCTACACAAGTGAGCAGTTCTTC. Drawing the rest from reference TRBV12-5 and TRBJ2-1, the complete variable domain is DARVTQTPRHKVTEMGQEVTMRCQPILGHNTVFWYRQTMMQGLELLAYFRNRAPLDDSGMPKDRFSAEMPDATLATLKIQPSEPRDSAVYFCASGFGYTSEQFFGPGTRLTVL.

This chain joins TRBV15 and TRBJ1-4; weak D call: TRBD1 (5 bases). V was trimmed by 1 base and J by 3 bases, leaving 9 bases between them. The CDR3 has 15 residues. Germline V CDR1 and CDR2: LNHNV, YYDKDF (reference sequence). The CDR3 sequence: CATSRAGAPNEKLFF. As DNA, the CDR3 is TGTGCCACCAGCAGAGCCGGGGCGCCTAATGAAAAACTGTTTTTT.

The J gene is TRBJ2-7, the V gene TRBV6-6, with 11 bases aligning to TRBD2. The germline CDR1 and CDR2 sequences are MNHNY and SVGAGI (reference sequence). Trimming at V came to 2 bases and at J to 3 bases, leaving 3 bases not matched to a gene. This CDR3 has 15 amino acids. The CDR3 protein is CASSYRGTSGYEQYF. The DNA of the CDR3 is TGTGCCAGCAGTTACCGCGGGACTAGCGGCTACGAGCAGTACTTC.

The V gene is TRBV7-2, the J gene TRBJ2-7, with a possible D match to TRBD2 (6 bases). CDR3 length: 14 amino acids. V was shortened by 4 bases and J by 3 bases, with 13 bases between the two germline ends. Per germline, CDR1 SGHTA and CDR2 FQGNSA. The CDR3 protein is CASSSMAGHYEQYF. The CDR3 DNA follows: TGTGCCAGCAGCTCCATGGCGGGGCACTACGAGCAGTACTTC.

Here the CDR3 reads CASSNGFDGYTF. The CDR3 nucleotides are TGTGCCAGCAGCAATGGATTTGATGGCTACACCTTC. The chain carries TRBV21-1 and TRBJ1-2. TRBV21-1 is reported as a pseudogene. This CDR3 is built from 12 residues.

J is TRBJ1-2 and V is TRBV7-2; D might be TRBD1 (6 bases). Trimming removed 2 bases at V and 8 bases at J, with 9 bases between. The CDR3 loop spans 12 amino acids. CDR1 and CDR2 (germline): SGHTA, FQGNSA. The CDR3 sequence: CASSLNREGYTF. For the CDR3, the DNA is TGTGCCAGCAGCTTAAACAGGGAAGGCTACACCTTC.

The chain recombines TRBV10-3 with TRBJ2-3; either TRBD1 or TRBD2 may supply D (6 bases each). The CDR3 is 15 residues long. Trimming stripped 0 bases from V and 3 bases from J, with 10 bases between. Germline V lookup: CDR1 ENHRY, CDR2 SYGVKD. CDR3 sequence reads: CAISESGGGTDTQYF. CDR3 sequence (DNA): TGTGCCATCAGTGAGTCCGGGGGCGGGACAGATACGCAGTATTTT.

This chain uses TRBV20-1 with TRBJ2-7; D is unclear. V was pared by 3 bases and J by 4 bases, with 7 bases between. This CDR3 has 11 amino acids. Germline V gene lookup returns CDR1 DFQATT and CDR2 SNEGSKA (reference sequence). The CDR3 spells CSASLRYEQYF. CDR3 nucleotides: TGCAGTGCTAGTCTCAGGTACGAGCAGTACTTC.

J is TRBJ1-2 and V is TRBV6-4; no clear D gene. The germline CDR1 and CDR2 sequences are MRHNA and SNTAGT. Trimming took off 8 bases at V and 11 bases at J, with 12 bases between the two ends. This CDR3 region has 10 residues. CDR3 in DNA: TGTGCCAGCGCCCCATGGACGTACACCTTC. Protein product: CASAPWTYTF.

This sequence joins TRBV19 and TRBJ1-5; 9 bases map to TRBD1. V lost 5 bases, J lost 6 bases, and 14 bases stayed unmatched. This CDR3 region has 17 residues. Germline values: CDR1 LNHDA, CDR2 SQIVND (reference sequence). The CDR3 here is CASSGAVTGGAGQPQHF. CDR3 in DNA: TGTGCCAGTAGTGGCGCGGTTACAGGGGGCGCGGGTCAGCCCCAGCATTTT.

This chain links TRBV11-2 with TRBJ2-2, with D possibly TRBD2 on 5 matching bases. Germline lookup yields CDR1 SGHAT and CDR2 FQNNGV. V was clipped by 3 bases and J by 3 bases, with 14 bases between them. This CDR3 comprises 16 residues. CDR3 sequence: CASSFSLALHTGELFF. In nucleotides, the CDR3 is TGTGCCAGCAGCTTCAGTCTAGCCCTCCACACCGGGGAGCTGTTTTTT. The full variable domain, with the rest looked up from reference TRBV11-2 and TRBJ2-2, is EAGVAQSPRYKIIEKRQSVAFWCNPISGHATLYWYQQILGQGPKLLIQFQNNGVVDDSQLPKDRFSAERLKGVDSTLKIQPAKLEDSAVYLCASSFSLALHTGELFFGEGSRLTVL.

The CDR3 DNA sequence: TGTGCCAGCAGTGTCGACAGTAATTCACCCCTCCACTTT. It yields the protein CASSVDSNSPLHF. The J gene is TRBJ1-6, the V gene TRBV2; tentative D call: TRBD1 (5 bases). Germline CDR1 and CDR2: SNHLY and FYNNEI. The CDR3 totals 13 residues. The V end was cut by 4 bases, the J end by 6 bases, with 7 bases between.

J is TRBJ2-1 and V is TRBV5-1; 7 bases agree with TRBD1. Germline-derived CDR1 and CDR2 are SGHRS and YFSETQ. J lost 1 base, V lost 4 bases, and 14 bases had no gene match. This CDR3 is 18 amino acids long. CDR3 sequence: CASSPLGSLTGSYNEQFF. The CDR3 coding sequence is TGCGCCAGCAGCCCCTTGGGGTCCTTGACAGGGTCCTACAATGAGCAGTTCTTC.

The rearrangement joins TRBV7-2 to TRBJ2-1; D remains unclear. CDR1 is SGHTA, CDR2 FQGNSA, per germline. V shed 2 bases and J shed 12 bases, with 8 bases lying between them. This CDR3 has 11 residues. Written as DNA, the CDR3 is TGTGCCAGCAGCTTACAGGAGTTGCAGTTCTTC. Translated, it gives CASSLQELQFF. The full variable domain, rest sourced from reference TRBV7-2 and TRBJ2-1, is GAGVSQSPSNKVTEKGKDVELRCDPISGHTALYWYRQSLGQGLEFLIYFQGNSAPDKSGLPSDRFSAERTGGSVSTLTIQRTQQEDSAVYLCASSLQELQFFGPGTRLTVL.

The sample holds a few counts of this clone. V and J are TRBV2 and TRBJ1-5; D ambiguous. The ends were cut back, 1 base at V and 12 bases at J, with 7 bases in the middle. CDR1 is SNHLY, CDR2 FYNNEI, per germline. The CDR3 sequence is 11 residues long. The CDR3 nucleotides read TGTGCCAGCAGTGAAGGTCGACTCCAGCATTTT. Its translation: CASSEGRLQHF.

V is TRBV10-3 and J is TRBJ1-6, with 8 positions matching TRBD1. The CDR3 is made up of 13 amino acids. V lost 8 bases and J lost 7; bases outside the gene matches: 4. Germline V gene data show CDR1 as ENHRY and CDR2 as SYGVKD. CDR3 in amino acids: CAIRQGLNSPLHF. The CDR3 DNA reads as TGTGCCATCCGACAGGGGTTGAATTCACCCCTCCACTTT.

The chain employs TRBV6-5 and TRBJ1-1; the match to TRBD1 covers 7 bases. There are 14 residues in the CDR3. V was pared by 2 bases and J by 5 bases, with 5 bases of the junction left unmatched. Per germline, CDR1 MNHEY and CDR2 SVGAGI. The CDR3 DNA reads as TGTGCCAGCAGTTACAGACAGGGAATGACTGAAGCTTTCTTT. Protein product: CASSYRQGMTEAFF.

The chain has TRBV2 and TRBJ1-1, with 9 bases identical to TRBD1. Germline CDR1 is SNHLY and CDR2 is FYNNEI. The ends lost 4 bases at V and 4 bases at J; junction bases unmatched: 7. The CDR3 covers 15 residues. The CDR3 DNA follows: TGTGCCAGCAGTGTAAACAGGGGGCGCGTCACTGAAGCTTTCTTT. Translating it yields CASSVNRGRVTEAFF.

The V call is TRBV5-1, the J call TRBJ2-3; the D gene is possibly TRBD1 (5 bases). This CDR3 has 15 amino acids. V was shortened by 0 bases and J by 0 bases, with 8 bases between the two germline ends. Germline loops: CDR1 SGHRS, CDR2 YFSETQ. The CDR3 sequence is CASSLGQSSTDTQYF. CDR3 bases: TGCGCCAGCAGCTTGGGACAGTCTAGCACAGATACGCAGTATTTT.